This is a list of T cell receptor beta chains from one sample in a study of T-cell memory formation after mild COVID-19. TCRdb redid the calling of the 5' RACE reads with MiXCR, one entry per CDR3 protein. The sample consists of approximately 150,000 distinct CDR3 sequences, approximately 5.7% of them appearing once. Material: PBMCs or a T cell subset sorted from them (not recorded which). These receptors originate from an adult woman who had mild COVID-19 (a few samples of this study predate the infection). Cell type and time point are not known. The CDR3 runs from the conserved cysteine through the conserved F or W. The D gene is left open where the match is weak. Some rows mark clone size as missing; the rest say once, few, many or name a class of expanded clone.

clone size	V gene	J gene	D gene	CDR3 protein	CDR3 DNA
many	TRBV7-8	TRBJ2-7	TRBD1	CASSFGQVSEQYF	TGTGCCAGCAGCTTCGGACAGGTTAGCGAGCAGTACTTC
many	TRBV20-1	TRBJ2-3	TRBD2	CSAREASGASTDTQYF	TGCAGTGCTAGAGAGGCTAGCGGGGCAAGCACAGATACGCAGTATTTT
many	TRBV15	TRBJ2-1	NA	CATSRHTRGGLNNEQFF	TGTGCCACCAGCAGACACACGCGCGGTGGCCTGAACAATGAGCAGTTCTTC
many	TRBV27	TRBJ1-6	NA	CASSSGMSNSPLHF	TGTGCCAGCAGTTCGGGGATGAGTAATTCACCCCTCCACTTT
many	TRBV5-1	TRBJ2-7	TRBD1	CASNTGTGGRAIGQYF	TGCGCCAGCAATACCGGGACAGGAGGTCGGGCGATAGGGCAGTACTTC
NA	TRBV6-2/TRBV6-3	TRBJ2-6	TRBD1	CASRITGVNVLTF	TGTGCCAGCAGGATTACAGGGGTCAACGTCCTGACTTTC
many	TRBV6-5	TRBJ2-1	TRBD2	CASGTSAYNEQFF	TGTGCCAGCGGGACTAGCGCCTACAATGAGCAGTTCTTC
many	TRBV5-1	TRBJ2-1	NA	CASSLGLDEQFF	TGCGCCAGCAGCTTGGGATTAGATGAGCAGTTCTTC
many	TRBV6-5	TRBJ1-2	TRBD1	CASSRTGDYGYTF	TGTGCCAGCAGCAGGACAGGGGACTATGGCTACACCTTC
few	TRBV30	TRBJ1-2	NA	CAWTPVRGRIGGYTF	TGTGCCTGGACCCCGGTACGGGGAAGGATAGGTGGCTACACCTTC
NA	TRBV9	TRBJ2-5	TRBD2	CASSVLAGVETQYF	TGTGCCAGCAGCGTGCTAGCGGGAGTAGAGACCCAGTACTTC
NA	TRBV19	TRBJ2-5	NA	CASSRHGETQYF	TGTGCCAGTAGTAGACATGGGGAGACCCAGTACTTC
many	TRBV5-1	TRBJ2-5	NA	CASSPLGLPGETQYF	TGCGCCAGCAGCCCCCTGGGACTGCCCGGGGAGACCCAGTACTTC
NA	TRBV7-2	TRBJ2-7	NA	CASSFYGRQYF	TGTGCCAGCAGCTTTTACGGACGGCAGTACTTC
many	TRBV20-1	TRBJ2-7	NA	CSARDAAAFPYEQYF	TGCAGTGCTAGAGATGCGGCAGCCTTCCCCTACGAGCAGTACTTC
many	TRBV12-3/TRBV12-4	TRBJ2-6	TRBD1	CASSLGQGFSGANVLTF	TGTGCCAGCAGCCTGGGACAGGGTTTCTCTGGGGCCAACGTCCTGACTTTC
many	TRBV10-3	TRBJ2-3	TRBD1	CAISGQGQDTQYF	TGTGCCATCAGTGGACAGGGTCAAGATACGCAGTATTTT
NA	TRBV7-2	TRBJ2-3	NA	CASSLWESTDTQYF	TGTGCCAGCAGCTTATGGGAGAGCACAGATACGCAGTATTTT
many	TRBV5-1	TRBJ2-5	NA	CASSLRERGTQYF	TGCGCCAGCAGCTTGAGGGAAAGAGGGACCCAGTACTTC
many	TRBV11-2	TRBJ2-1	TRBD2	CASSFGLAGYNEQFF	TGTGCCAGCAGCTTTGGCCTAGCGGGATACAATGAGCAGTTCTTC
few	TRBV3-1	TRBJ2-3	NA	CASSQDRAKHLTDTQYF	TGTGCCAGCAGCCAAGATAGGGCTAAGCATCTCACAGATACGCAGTATTTT
few	TRBV12-3/TRBV12-4	TRBJ1-1	TRBD1	CASSFRQGAGNTEAFF	TGTGCCAGCAGTTTTAGACAGGGGGCCGGAAACACTGAAGCTTTCTTT
many	TRBV6-5	TRBJ2-3	NA	CASSWGNTQYF	TGTGCCAGCAGTTGGGGGAATACGCAGTATTTT
many	TRBV20-1	TRBJ1-1	NA	CSAPGRPLGHTEAFF	TGCAGTGCCCCCGGTAGGCCGCTGGGGCACACTGAAGCTTTCTTT
few	TRBV9	TRBJ1-5	NA	CASSVGPTSNQPQHF	TGTGCCAGCAGCGTAGGGCCGACAAGCAATCAGCCCCAGCATTTT
few	TRBV4-1	TRBJ1-6	TRBD1	CASSITGGISNLHF	TGCGCCAGCAGTATTACAGGGGGCATCTCTAACCTCCACTTT
few	TRBV7-2	TRBJ1-1	NA	CASSFDTEAFF	TGTGCCAGCAGCTTTGACACTGAAGCTTTCTTT
many	TRBV30	TRBJ2-1	NA	CAWSVLLSYNEQFF	TGTGCCTGGAGTGTATTGCTCTCCTACAATGAGCAGTTCTTC
NA	TRBV15	TRBJ2-1	TRBD1	CATSKDRGLYNEQFF	TGTGCCACCAGCAAAGACAGGGGTTTGTACAATGAGCAGTTCTTC
NA	TRBV20-1	TRBJ1-5	NA	CSASSGMAQPQHF	TGCAGTGCTAGCTCAGGGATGGCTCAGCCCCAGCATTTT
many	TRBV5-1	TRBJ2-1	TRBD1	CASRSGQGGSSYNEQFF	TGCGCCAGCAGATCCGGACAGGGCGGTAGCTCCTACAATGAGCAGTTCTTC
many	TRBV3-1	TRBJ2-3	TRBD1	CASSQGTGPKYF	TGTGCCAGCAGCCAAGGGACAGGGCCCAAGTATTTT
few	TRBV7-3	TRBJ2-5	TRBD2	CASSFGLGGTQYF	TGTGCCAGCAGCTTTGGACTAGGAGGGACCCAGTACTTC
NA	TRBV20-1	TRBJ1-1	TRBD1	CSARFAGTAINTEAFF	TGCAGTGCTAGGTTTGCCGGGACAGCAATAAACACTGAAGCTTTCTTT
few	TRBV29-1	TRBJ2-5	TRBD1	CSVRTGVETQYF	TGCAGCGTCCGGACAGGGGTTGAAACCCAGTACTTC
many	TRBV7-8	TRBJ2-7	TRBD2	CASSLEVVWEGTTYEQYF	TGTGCCAGCAGCTTAGAGGTCGTATGGGAGGGGACGACCTACGAGCAGTACTTC
many	TRBV7-9	TRBJ2-6	NA	CASSLAQGLEGANVLTF	TGTGCCAGCAGCTTAGCACAGGGTCTGGAAGGGGCCAACGTCCTGACTTTC
few	TRBV29-1	TRBJ2-1	NA	CSVEVHVGQLGFNEQFF	TGCAGCGTTGAAGTTCATGTAGGGCAATTGGGATTCAATGAGCAGTTCTTC
NA	TRBV11-2	TRBJ2-5	TRBD2	CASSLDRGGPQETQYF	TGTGCCAGCAGCTTAGATCGGGGGGGGCCCCAAGAGACCCAGTACTTC
NA	TRBV7-8	TRBJ1-4	NA	CASSLGGGGNEKLFF	TGTGCCAGCAGCTTAGGAGGGGGGGGTAATGAAAAACTGTTTTTT
few	TRBV27	TRBJ1-4	NA	CASRGMNEKLFF	TGTGCCAGCAGGGGTATGAATGAAAAACTGTTTTTT
few	TRBV20-1	TRBJ1-5	NA	CSARELLRGGNQPQHF	TGCAGTGCTAGAGAGTTACTGCGTGGGGGCAATCAGCCCCAGCATTTT
NA	TRBV18	TRBJ2-7	TRBD1	CASSPRQGVAYEQYF	TGTGCCAGCTCACCACGACAGGGGGTAGCCTACGAGCAGTACTTC
NA	TRBV5-1	TRBJ1-1	NA	CASSFAWTDGTEAFF	TGCGCCAGCAGCTTTGCCTGGACGGACGGAACTGAAGCTTTCTTT
many	TRBV7-9	TRBJ1-2	TRBD1	CASRPDRGQDYGYTF	TGTGCCAGCAGGCCAGACAGGGGGCAGGACTATGGCTACACCTTC
many	TRBV5-6	TRBJ2-1	NA	CASSLNGEIYNEQFF	TGTGCCAGCAGCTTGAACGGGGAGATATACAATGAGCAGTTCTTC
many	TRBV7-2	TRBJ2-3	TRBD1	CASSPRNSRGLIDTQYF	TGTGCCAGCAGCCCCCGGAATTCCAGGGGGCTTATAGATACGCAGTATTTT
NA	TRBV12-3/TRBV12-4	TRBJ2-3	NA	CASSAPKGTQYF	TGTGCCAGCAGTGCCCCTAAAGGAACGCAGTATTTT
NA	TRBV19	TRBJ2-3	TRBD2	CASGGTSGARDTQYF	TGTGCCAGTGGCGGGACTAGCGGGGCCAGGGATACGCAGTATTTT
many	TRBV20-1	TRBJ1-1	NA	CSARRRAVNTEAFF	TGCAGTGCTCGACGCCGGGCCGTGAACACTGAAGCTTTCTTT
NA	TRBV27	TRBJ1-6	TRBD1	CASRLYPAGGSPLHF	TGTGCCAGCAGGCTTTACCCTGCAGGGGGATCACCCCTCCACTTT
few	TRBV12-3/TRBV12-4	TRBJ2-5	NA	CASSPLGASSTQYF	TGTGCCAGCAGTCCGCTGGGGGCCTCCTCGACCCAGTACTTC
many	TRBV29-1	TRBJ1-2	NA	CSVPGTHGLVNYGYTF	TGCAGCGTTCCCGGGACTCACGGACTCGTTAACTATGGCTACACCTTC
many	TRBV5-1	TRBJ2-3	NA	CASSLSGTTDTQYF	TGCGCCAGCAGCTTGTCGGGAACCACAGATACGCAGTATTTT
NA	TRBV5-1	TRBJ1-2	NA	CASSLAPLEYGYTF	TGCGCCAGCAGCTTGGCCCCACTTGAGTATGGCTACACCTTC
NA	TRBV7-6	TRBJ2-5	NA	CASSLGPGNQETQYF	TGTGCCAGCAGCTTAGGGCCAGGGAATCAAGAGACCCAGTACTTC
many	TRBV11-3	TRBJ1-1	NA	CASSLSRDTEAFF	TGTGCCAGCAGCTTATCCAGAGACACTGAAGCTTTCTTT
NA	TRBV27	TRBJ2-5	TRBD2	CASSHGTSGMVRTQYF	TGTGCCAGCAGCCATGGGACTAGCGGGATGGTACGGACCCAGTACTTC
few	TRBV5-1	TRBJ1-1	NA	CASSSPGLHTEAFF	TGCGCCAGCAGCTCCCCGGGGCTGCACACTGAAGCTTTCTTT